The present entry profiles one T cell receptor beta chain with its context. This sample was included in a study of T cells after somatic rescue of genetic block. Per the germline V gene, CDR1 is SEHNR and CDR2 is FQNEAQ (reference sequence). The V gene end was trimmed by 3 bases and the J gene end by 6 bases; junction bases not matched to a gene: 6. CDR3 length: 14 residues. Here immunoSEQ multiplex PCR was the method, and the copy in TCRdb shows in-frame clones only, minus some. The data show approximately 11,000 clones, around 67% seen once. This sequence was found in a boy aged 10-17 years. The chain carries TRBV7-9 and TRBJ2-7; 9 bases align to TRBD2. The sequenced sample was peripheral blood mononuclear cells (PBMCs). Here the CDR3 reads CASSFSGGDSEQYF. The CDR3 nucleotides read TGTGCCAGCAGCTTTAGCGGGGGAGACTCCGAGCAGTACTTC.